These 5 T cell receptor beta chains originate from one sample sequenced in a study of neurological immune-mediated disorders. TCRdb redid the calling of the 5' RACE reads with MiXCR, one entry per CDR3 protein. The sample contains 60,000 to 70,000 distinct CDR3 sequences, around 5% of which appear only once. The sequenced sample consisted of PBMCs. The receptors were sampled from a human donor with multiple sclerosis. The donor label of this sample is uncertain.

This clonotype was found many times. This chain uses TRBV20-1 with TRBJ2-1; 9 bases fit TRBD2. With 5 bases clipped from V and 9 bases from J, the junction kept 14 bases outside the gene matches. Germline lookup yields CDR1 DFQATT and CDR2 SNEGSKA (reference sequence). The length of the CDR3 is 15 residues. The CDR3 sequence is CSAPNQRGVFGEQFF. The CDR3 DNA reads TGCAGTGCTCCCAACCAGCGGGGGGTTTTCGGTGAGCAGTTCTTC.

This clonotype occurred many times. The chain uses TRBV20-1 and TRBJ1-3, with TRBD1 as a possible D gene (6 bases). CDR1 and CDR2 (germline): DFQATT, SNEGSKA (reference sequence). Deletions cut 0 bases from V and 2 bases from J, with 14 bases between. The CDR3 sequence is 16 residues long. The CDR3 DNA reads TGCAGTGCTAGAGATAGTACGGCAGGGGCTGGAAACACCATATATTTT. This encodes CSARDSTAGAGNTIYF.

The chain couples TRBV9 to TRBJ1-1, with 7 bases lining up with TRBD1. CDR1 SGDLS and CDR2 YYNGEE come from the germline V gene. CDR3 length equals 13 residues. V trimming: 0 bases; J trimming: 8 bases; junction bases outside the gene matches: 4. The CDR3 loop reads CASSVGAGGEAFF. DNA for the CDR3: TGTGCCAGCAGCGTAGGCGCAGGGGGGGAAGCTTTCTTT. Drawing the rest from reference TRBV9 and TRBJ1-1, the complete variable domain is DSGVTQTPKHLITATGQRVTLRCSPRSGDLSVYWYQQSLDQGLQFLIQYYNGEERAKGNILERFSAQQFPDLHSELNLSSLELGDSALYFCASSVGAGGEAFFGQGTRLTVV.

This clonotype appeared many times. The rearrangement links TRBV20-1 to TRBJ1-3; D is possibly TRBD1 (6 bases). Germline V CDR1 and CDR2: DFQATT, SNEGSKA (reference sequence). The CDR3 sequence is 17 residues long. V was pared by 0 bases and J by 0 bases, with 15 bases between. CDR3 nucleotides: TGCAGTGCTAGAGATTGGGGGCACAGGAGCTCTGGAAACACCATATATTTT. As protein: CSARDWGHRSSGNTIYF.

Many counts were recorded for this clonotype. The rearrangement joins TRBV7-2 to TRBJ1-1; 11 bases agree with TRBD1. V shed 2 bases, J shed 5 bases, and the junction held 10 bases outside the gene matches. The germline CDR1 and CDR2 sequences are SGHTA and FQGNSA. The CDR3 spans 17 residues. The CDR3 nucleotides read TGTGCCAGCAGCTTAAGGGGGACAGGGGGTGGGATGACTGAAGCTTTCTTT. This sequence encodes CASSLRGTGGGMTEAFF.